These 20 T cell receptor beta chains originate from one sample sequenced in a study of T cell responses to AZD1222 COVID-19 vaccine. Here immunoSEQ multiplex PCR was the method, and the copy in TCRdb shows in-frame clones only, minus some. This table has under 140,000 clones, under 95% appearing once. The specimen was peripheral blood, collected on day 0 of AZD1222 vaccination. The receptors stem from an adult in good health.

CDR3 nucleotides: TGTGCCAGCAGTTTAGGGGGGTCAGGGAAAGGCTACACCTTC. Translated: CASSLGGSGKGYTF. V is TRBV28 and J is TRBJ1-2; tentative D call: TRBD1 (5 bases). The CDR3 consists of 14 residues. Germline lookup yields CDR1 MDHEN and CDR2 SYDVKM. Trimming stripped 2 bases from V and 8 bases from J, with 15 bases between.

The V call is TRBV18, the J call TRBJ2-2; D unresolved. Trimming took off 1 base at V and 2 bases at J, with 8 bases between the two ends. Germline values: CDR1 KGHSH, CDR2 LQKENI. The CDR3 sequence is 15 residues long. The CDR3 nucleotides read TGTGCCAGCTCACCACGGAACCTAAACACCGGGGAGCTGTTTTTT. Its translation: CASSPRNLNTGELFF.

The chain uses TRBV24-1 and TRBJ2-1, with D possibly matching TRBD2 (6 bases). Germline assignment: CDR1 KGHDR and CDR2 SFDVKD. This CDR3 region has 15 residues. The V end lost 5 bases, the J end lost 8 bases, and 18 bases lay between the germline ends. CDR3 sequence: CATSVPLAGKDEQFF. Written as DNA, the CDR3 is TGTGCCACCAGTGTTCCCCTTGCGGGGAAGGATGAGCAGTTCTTC.

The V gene is TRBV7-8, the J gene TRBJ1-5; D remains unclear. V was trimmed by 5 bases and J by 0 bases, leaving 8 bases between them. CDR3 length equals 14 residues. Germline CDR1 and CDR2: SGHVS and FQNEAQ. The CDR3 nucleotides read TGTGCCAGCAGCCTAGGGCATAGCAATCAGCCCCAGCATTTT. Its translation: CASSLGHSNQPQHF.

This rearrangement joins TRBV19 to TRBJ1-2; a possible D gene is TRBD1 (6 bases). The CDR3 is 14 amino acids. CDR1 LNHDA and CDR2 SQIVND come from the germline V gene (reference sequence). V gave up 3 bases and J gave up 6 bases, with 14 bases separating them. This CDR3 reads CASSIEWQGNGYTF. DNA for the CDR3: TGTGCCAGTAGTATCGAGTGGCAGGGGAATGGCTACACCTTC.

V usage is TRBV7-2 and J usage is TRBJ2-2, with 7 nucleotides matching TRBD2. This CDR3 spans 13 amino acids. V shed 5 bases and J 10 bases; nucleotides not matched to a gene: 7. Germline V CDR1 and CDR2: SGHTA, FQGNSA. The chain's CDR3 is CASSQRRGTELFF. DNA for the CDR3: TGTGCCAGCAGCCAGCGGCGGGGGACGGAGCTGTTTTTT. Combining the CDR3 with reference TRBV7-2 and TRBJ2-2 gives the whole variable domain GAGVSQSPSNKVTEKGKDVELRCDPISGHTALYWYRQSLGQGLEFLIYFQGNSAPDKSGLPSDRFSAERTGGSVSTLTIQRTQQEDSAVYLCASSQRRGTELFFGEGSRLTVL.

The chain joins TRBV13 to TRBJ2-7; TRBD1 aligns across 9 bases. The ends lost 4 bases at V and 7 bases at J; junction bases unmatched: 5. The germline gives CDR1 PRHDT, CDR2 FYEKMQ (reference sequence). The CDR3 extends over 13 amino acids. The CDR3 DNA sequence: TGTGCCAGCAGCTCCGGGACAGGGTGGGAGCAGTACTTC. Translation: CASSSGTGWEQYF.

This sequence joins TRBV7-3 and TRBJ2-1, with TRBD2 identical over 9 bases. This CDR3 spans 17 amino acids. Unmatched junction bases numbered 5, after V lost 1 base and J lost 1 base. Germline CDR1 and CDR2: SGHTA and FQGTGA. The CDR3 DNA reads TGTGCCAGCAGCTTAAGGAGTCTAGCGGGGTCCTACAATGAGCAGTTCTTC. This sequence encodes CASSLRSLAGSYNEQFF.

The chain is built from TRBV5-1 and TRBJ2-5; 9 nucleotides align to TRBD2. The CDR3 spans 17 residues. The junction had 15 bases not matched to a gene; V was cut back by 4 bases and J by 5 bases. Germline assignment: CDR1 SGHRS and CDR2 YFSETQ. The CDR3 nucleotides are TGCGCCAGCAGCCAACGGCCAGCGGGGGGAGGTCGGGAGACCCAGTACTTC. Translated, it gives CASSQRPAGGGRETQYF.

This clone was seen a single time. The chain uses TRBV30 and TRBJ2-7; D ambiguous. The CDR3 totals 13 residues. V lost 2 bases and J lost 0, with 8 bases in between. Looked up from germline, CDR1 is GTSNPN and CDR2 is SVGIG (reference sequence). CDR3 protein: CAWSRSSSYEQYF. The CDR3 DNA is TGTGCCTGGAGTAGGTCCAGCTCCTACGAGCAGTACTTC.

The chain recombines TRBV6-5 with TRBJ2-5; D is perhaps TRBD1 (6 bases). Trimming stripped 2 bases from V and 4 bases from J, with 11 bases between. CDR3 length: 14 amino acids. Germline V gives CDR1 MNHEY, CDR2 SVGAGI. The DNA for the CDR3 is TGTGCCAGCAGTTACCTAGGGGGTGGAGAGACCCAGTACTTC. Residues: CASSYLGGGETQYF.

V is TRBV7-7 and J is TRBJ2-5, with 8 bases fitting TRBD1. CDR1 is SSHAT, CDR2 FNYEAQ, per germline (reference sequence). The CDR3 is 15 residues long. J lost 4 bases, V lost 1 base, and 5 bases had no gene match. CDR3 DNA sequence: TGTGCCAGCAGCTTAGGTTCAGGGGGCGGAGAGACCCAGTACTTC. Protein sequence: CASSLGSGGGETQYF.

This clone appeared once. The chain couples TRBV6-5 to TRBJ1-1; weak D call: TRBD1 (5 bases). Trimming left V 2 bases short and J 10 bases short, with 14 bases between. The CDR3 is 13 residues long. In germline, CDR1 is MNHEY, CDR2 SVGAGI. Here the CDR3 DNA reads TGTGCCAGCAGTTACCCGAGTGGGGGGAGAGCTTTCTTT. Amino acid sequence: CASSYPSGGRAFF.

The chain has TRBV3-1 (or the pseudogene TRBV3-2) and TRBJ1-3; D unresolved. The CDR3 loop spans 14 amino acids. Germline loops: CDR1 LGHDT, CDR2 YNNKEL (reference sequence). With 0 bases removed from V and 5 bases from J, the gap between germline ends came to 8 bases. The CDR3: CASSQEGTRNTIYF. In nucleotides, the CDR3 is TGTGCCAGCAGCCAAGAGGGCACTCGAAACACCATATATTTT.

CDR3: CATANAVYYGYTF. CDR3 in DNA: TGTGCCACCGCCAACGCAGTCTACTATGGCTACACCTTC. The chain uses TRBV2 and TRBJ1-2, with unresolved D. V was shortened by 10 bases and J by 3 bases, with 15 bases between the two germline ends. The germline V gene encodes CDR1 SNHLY and CDR2 FYNNEI. CDR3 length: 13 residues.

Only a few counts were recorded for this clone. This sequence joins TRBV4-2 and TRBJ1-3; D not resolved. The germline V and J ends were trimmed by 4 bases and 2 bases, with 12 bases remaining between them. In germline, CDR1 is LGHNA, CDR2 YNFKEQ. The CDR3 spans 15 residues. The CDR3 DNA follows: TGTGCCAGCAGCCTAACGCGAGCCCCTGGAAACACCATATATTTT. Translation: CASSLTRAPGNTIYF.

The rearrangement links TRBV20-1 to TRBJ1-1; unclear D gene. Germline CDR1 DFQATT, CDR2 SNEGSKA (reference sequence). V lost 3 bases and J lost 7, with 18 bases in between. The CDR3 length is 14 residues. The CDR3 DNA sequence: TGCAGTGCTAGTCGCCCAGTCCGGCAAGGTGAAGCTTTCTTT. This codes for CSASRPVRQGEAFF.

The count of this clone is one. One junction end disagrees with the germline gene, perhaps due to a read error. V and J are TRBV9 and TRBJ2-7; D may be TRBD1 or TRBD2 (5 bases each). This CDR3 spans 14 amino acids. Looked up from germline, CDR1 is SGDLS and CDR2 is YYNGEE. The CDR3 sequence is CASTVGDGDYEQYF. The CDR3 coding sequence is TGTGCCAGCACCGTAGGGGACGGAGACTACGAGCAGTACTTC.

The chain uses TRBV5-6 and TRBJ1-1; 9 bases fit TRBD1. CDR3 length: 14 amino acids. V lost 0 bases and J lost 4; bases outside the gene matches: 1. CDR1 is SGHDT and CDR2 is YYEEEE in the germline V gene. CDR3 bases: TGTGCCAGCAGCTTGGTGGACAGGGGCACTGAAGCTTTCTTT. Its protein product is CASSLVDRGTEAFF.

This clone was seen more than once but under ten times. J is TRBJ1-3 and V is TRBV3-1 (or the pseudogene TRBV3-2), with 8 bases lining up with TRBD1. The V gene end was trimmed by 3 bases and the J gene end by 3 bases; junction bases not matched to a gene: 1. The germline V gene has CDR1 LGHDT and CDR2 YNNKEL (reference sequence). The CDR3 sequence is 14 residues long. CDR3 protein: CASSHRGLGNTIYF. CDR3 bases: TGTGCCAGCAGCCACAGGGGGCTTGGAAACACCATATATTTT.